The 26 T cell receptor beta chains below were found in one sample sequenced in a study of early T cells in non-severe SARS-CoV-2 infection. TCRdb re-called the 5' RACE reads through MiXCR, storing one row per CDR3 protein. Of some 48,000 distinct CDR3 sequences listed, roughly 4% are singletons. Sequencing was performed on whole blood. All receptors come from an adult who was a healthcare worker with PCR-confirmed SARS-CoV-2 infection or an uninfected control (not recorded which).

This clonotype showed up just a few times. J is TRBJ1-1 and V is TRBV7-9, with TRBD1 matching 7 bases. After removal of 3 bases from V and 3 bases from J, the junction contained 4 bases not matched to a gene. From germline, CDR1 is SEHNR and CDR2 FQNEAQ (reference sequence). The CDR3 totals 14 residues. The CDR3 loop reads CASSLSGGDTEAFF. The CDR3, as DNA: TGTGCCAGCAGCTTGTCAGGGGGAGACACTGAAGCTTTCTTT.

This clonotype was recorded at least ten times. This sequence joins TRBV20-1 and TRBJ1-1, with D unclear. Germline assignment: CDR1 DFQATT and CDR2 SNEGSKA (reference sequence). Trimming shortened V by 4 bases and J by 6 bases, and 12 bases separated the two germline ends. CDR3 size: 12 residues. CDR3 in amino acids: CSAKGFDAEAFF. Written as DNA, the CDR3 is TGCAGTGCTAAAGGGTTCGACGCTGAAGCTTTCTTT.

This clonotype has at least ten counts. The CDR3 here is CAISRDSPLNYEQYF. The CDR3 DNA reads as TGTGCCATCAGCCGGGACTCCCCCTTGAATTACGAGCAGTACTTC. This chain uses TRBV10-3 with TRBJ2-7; D possibly corresponds to TRBD2 (6 bases). The germline CDR1 and CDR2 sequences are ENHRY and SYGVKD. The length of the CDR3 is 15 residues. The V end lost 6 bases, the J end lost 4 bases, and 19 bases lay between the germline ends.

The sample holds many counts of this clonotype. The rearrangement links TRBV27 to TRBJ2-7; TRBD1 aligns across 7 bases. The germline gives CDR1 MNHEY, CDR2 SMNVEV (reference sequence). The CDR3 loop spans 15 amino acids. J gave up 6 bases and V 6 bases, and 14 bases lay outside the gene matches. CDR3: CASSLQGVRPGEQYF. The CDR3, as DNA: TGTGCCAGCAGCCTCCAGGGGGTCCGCCCAGGCGAGCAGTACTTC.

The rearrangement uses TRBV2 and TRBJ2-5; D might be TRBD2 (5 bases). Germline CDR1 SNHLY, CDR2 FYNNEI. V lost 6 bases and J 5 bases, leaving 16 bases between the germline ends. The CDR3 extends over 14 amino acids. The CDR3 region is CASRPREGPETQYF. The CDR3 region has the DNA TGTGCCAGCAGACCTCGTGAGGGTCCGGAGACCCAGTACTTC.

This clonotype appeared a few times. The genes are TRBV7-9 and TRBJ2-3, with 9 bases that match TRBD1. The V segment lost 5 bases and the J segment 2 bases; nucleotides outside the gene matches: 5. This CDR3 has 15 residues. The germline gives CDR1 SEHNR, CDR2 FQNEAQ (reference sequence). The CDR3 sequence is CASSQTGGDTDTQYF. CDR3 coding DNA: TGTGCCAGCAGCCAGACAGGGGGTGACACAGATACGCAGTATTTT.

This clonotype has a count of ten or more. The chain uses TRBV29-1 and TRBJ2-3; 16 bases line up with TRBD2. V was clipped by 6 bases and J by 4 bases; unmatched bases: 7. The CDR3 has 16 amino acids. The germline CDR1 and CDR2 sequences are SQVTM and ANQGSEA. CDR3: CSVAGTSGRGPDTQYF. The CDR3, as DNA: TGCAGCGTAGCCGGGACTAGCGGGAGGGGACCAGATACGCAGTATTTT.

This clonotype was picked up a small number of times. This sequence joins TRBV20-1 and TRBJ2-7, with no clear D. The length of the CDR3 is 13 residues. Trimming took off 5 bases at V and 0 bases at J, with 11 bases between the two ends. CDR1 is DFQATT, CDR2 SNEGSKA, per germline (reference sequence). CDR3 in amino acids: CSASHYSSYEQYF. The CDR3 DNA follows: TGCAGTGCTTCACATTATAGCTCCTACGAGCAGTACTTC.

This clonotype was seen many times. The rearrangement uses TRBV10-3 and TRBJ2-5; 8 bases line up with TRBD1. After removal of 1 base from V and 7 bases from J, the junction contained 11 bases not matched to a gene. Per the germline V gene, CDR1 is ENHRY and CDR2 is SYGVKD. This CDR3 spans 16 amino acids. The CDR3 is CAISEFRPGQVGTQYF. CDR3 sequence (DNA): TGTGCCATCAGTGAGTTCCGCCCGGGACAGGTTGGGACCCAGTACTTC.

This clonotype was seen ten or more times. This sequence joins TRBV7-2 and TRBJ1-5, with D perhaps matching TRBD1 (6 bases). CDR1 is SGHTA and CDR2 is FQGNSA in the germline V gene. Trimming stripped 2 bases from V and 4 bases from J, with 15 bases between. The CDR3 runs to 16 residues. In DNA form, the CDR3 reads TGTGCCAGCAGCTTATTTCCGGGGGCGCGAAATCAGCCCCAGCATTTT. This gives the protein CASSLFPGARNQPQHF.

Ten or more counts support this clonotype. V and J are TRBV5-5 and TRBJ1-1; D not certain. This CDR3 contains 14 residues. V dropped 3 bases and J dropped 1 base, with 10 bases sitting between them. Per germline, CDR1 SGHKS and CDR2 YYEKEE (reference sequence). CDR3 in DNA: TGTGCCAGCAGCTCCCTCGGCAGGAACACTGAAGCTTTCTTT. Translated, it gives CASSSLGRNTEAFF.

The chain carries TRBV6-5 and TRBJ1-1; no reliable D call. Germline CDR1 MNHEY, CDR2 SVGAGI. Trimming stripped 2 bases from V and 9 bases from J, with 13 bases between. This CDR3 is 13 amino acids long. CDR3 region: CASSYRDRRQAFF. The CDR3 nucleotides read TGTGCCAGCAGTTACCGAGATCGTAGACAAGCTTTCTTT.

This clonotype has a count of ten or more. CDR3 sequence reads: CASTKTGVNTEAFF. The CDR3 nucleotides read TGCGCCAGCACAAAGACAGGAGTGAACACTGAAGCTTTCTTT. The gene calls are TRBV5-1 and TRBJ1-1; TRBD1 is a possible D gene (6 bases). Per the germline V gene, CDR1 is SGHRS and CDR2 is YFSETQ. Trimming took off 6 bases at V and 0 bases at J, with 12 bases between the two ends. The CDR3 contains 14 residues.

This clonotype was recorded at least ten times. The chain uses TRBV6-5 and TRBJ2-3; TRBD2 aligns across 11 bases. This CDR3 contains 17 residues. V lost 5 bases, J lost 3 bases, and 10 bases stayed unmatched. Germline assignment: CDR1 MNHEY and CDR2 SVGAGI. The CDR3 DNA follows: TGTGCCAGCAGTCGCTCTCGACTAGCGGGGTTGACAGATACGCAGTATTTT. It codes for CASSRSRLAGLTDTQYF.

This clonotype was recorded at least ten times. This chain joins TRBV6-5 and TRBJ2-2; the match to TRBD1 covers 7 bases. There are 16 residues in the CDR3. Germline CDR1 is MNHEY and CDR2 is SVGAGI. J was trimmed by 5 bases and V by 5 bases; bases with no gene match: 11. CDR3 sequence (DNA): TGTGCCAGCAGTAGCCCGGGACAGCTAGGGACCGGGGAGCTGTTTTTT. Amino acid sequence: CASSSPGQLGTGELFF.

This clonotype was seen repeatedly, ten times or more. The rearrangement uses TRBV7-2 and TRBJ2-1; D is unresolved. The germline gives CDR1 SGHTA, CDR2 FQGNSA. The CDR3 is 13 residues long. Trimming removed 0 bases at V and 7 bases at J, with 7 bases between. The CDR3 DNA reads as TGTGCCAGCAGCTTAGCGGTCCGTAATGAGCAGTTCTTC. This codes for CASSLAVRNEQFF.

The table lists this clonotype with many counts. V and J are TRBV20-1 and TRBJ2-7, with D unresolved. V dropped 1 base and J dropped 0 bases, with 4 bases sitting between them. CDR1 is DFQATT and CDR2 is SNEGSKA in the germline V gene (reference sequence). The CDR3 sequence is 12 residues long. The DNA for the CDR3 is TGCAGTGCTAGAGGCAACTCCTACGAGCAGTACTTC. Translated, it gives CSARGNSYEQYF.

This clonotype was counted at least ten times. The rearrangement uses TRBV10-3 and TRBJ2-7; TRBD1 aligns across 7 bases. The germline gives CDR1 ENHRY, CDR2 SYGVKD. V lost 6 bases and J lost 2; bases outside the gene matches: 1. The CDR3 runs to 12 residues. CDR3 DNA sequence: TGTGCCATCAGCGGACAGGCCTACGAGCAGTACTTC. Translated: CAISGQAYEQYF.

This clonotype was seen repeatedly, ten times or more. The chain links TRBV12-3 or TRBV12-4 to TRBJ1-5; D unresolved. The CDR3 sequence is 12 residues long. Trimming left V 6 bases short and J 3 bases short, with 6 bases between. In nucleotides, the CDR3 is TGTGCCAGCAGCTCCACCAATCAGCCCCAGCATTTT. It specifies CASSSTNQPQHF.

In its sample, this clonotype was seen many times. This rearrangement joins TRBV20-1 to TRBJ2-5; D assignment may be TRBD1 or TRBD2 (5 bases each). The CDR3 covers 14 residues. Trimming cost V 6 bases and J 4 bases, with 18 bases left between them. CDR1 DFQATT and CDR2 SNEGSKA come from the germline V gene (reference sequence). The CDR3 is CSAFSGPSIETQYF. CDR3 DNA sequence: TGCAGTGCCTTTTCGGGACCTAGTATAGAGACCCAGTACTTC.

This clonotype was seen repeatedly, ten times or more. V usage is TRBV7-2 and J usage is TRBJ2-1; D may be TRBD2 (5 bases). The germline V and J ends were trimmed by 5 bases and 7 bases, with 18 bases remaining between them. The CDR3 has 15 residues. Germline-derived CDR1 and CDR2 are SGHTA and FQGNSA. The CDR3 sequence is CASSTLRGVGNEQFF. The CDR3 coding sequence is TGTGCCAGCAGCACATTACGGGGTGTGGGAAATGAGCAGTTCTTC.

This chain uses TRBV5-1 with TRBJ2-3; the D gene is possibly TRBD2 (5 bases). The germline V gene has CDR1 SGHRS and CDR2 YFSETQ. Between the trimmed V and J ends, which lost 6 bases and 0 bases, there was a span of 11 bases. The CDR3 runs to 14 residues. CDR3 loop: CASTLSGSTDTQYF. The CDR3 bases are TGCGCCAGCACCCTGTCGGGAAGCACAGATACGCAGTATTTT.

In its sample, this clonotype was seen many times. CDR3 DNA sequence: TGTGCCAGTAGTTACTCCACCAGACTCAATGAGCAGTTCTTC. This codes for CASSYSTRLNEQFF. The chain recombines TRBV19 with TRBJ2-1; no clear D. CDR3 length equals 14 residues. Germline-derived CDR1 and CDR2 are LNHDA and SQIVND (reference sequence). The germline V and J ends were trimmed by 5 bases and 6 bases, with 14 bases remaining between them.

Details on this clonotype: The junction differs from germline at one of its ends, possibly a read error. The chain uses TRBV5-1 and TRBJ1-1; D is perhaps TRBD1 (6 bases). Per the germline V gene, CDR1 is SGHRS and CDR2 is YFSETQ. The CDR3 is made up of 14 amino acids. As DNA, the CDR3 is TGCGTCAGCAGCCGGGGGCAGATGAACACTGAAGCTTTCTTT. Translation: CVSSRGQMNTEAFF. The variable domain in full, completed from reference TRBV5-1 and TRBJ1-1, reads KAGVTQTPRYLIKTRGQQVTLSCSPISGHRSVSWYQQTPGQGLQFLFEYFSETQRNKGNFPGRFSGRQFSNSRSEMNVSTLELGDSALYLCVSSRGQMNTEAFFGQGTRLTVV.

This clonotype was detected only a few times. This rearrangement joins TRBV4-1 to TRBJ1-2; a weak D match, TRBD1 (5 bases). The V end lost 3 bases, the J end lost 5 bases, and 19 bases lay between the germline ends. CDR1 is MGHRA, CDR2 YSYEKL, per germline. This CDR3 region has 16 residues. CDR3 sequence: CASSQAGGYDYYGYTF. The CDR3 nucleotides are TGCGCCAGCAGCCAGGCCGGGGGGTACGATTATTATGGCTACACCTTC.

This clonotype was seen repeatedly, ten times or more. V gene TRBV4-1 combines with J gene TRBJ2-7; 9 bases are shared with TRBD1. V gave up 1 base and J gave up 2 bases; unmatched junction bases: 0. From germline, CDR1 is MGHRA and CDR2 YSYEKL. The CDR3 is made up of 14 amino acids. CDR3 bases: TGCGCCAGCAGCCAAGGGGACAGGGCCTACGAGCAGTACTTC. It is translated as CASSQGDRAYEQYF.